This T cell receptor (beta chain) was sequenced for a study of CD8 T cells in Susac syndrome. An amount of RNA that ranged from about 0.45 to 1 ug was reverse transcribed with random hexamers. Multiplex immunoSEQ PCR targeted 54 Vbeta and 13 Jbeta TCR beta segments. Each CDR3 protein gets one entry after TCRdb re-called the immunoSEQ multiplex PCR reads with MiXCR. The sample includes approximately 120,000 distinct CDR3 sequences, around 92% of them seen just once. V was trimmed by 5 bases and J by 4 bases, leaving 14 bases between them. CDR3 length equals 14 residues. Germline V gene data show CDR1 as MRHNA and CDR2 as SNTAGT. Sequencing of TCR beta covered CD8+ and CD4+ T cells obtained from blood. TEMRA cells were enriched by FACS, and CD4+ and CD8+ T cells were negatively isolated. In the case of this clonotype: What it binds is unknown.

Regarding the study as a whole: The TCR sequencing and HLA analysis in the study involved a relatively small number of individuals, as the study acknowledged.

This receptor was identified in a human donor in good health. The V and J genes are TRBV6-4 and TRBJ1-1, with a weak D call TRBD1 (6 bases). Sequenced sample: CD8+ T cells from PBMCs. This CDR3 is CASSPGGAGTEAFF. For the CDR3, the DNA is TGTGCCAGCAGTCCGGGGGGGGCCGGCACTGAAGCTTTCTTT.